One sample yielded the 24 T cell receptor beta chains listed below, sequenced in a study of T cells in Graves' hyperthyroidism and ophthalmopathy. Researchers took RNA transcripts and amplified the TCR beta CDR3 regions from them. The study used the HTBI primer set for a first-round RT-PCR of the TCR CDR3. TCRdb ran MiXCR on the multiplex PCR reads and lists one entry per CDR3 protein. This table holds about 640,000 distinct CDR3 sequences, around 21% found once. Input material: blood. Source of these receptors: a man aged 25-45 years with Graves' ophthalmopathy.

This clonotype has ten or more counts. The chain couples TRBV5-1 to TRBJ1-1; no clear D gene. Trimming left V 4 bases short and J 0 bases short, with 7 bases between. Germline V gives CDR1 SGHRS, CDR2 YFSETQ. This CDR3 is built from 13 residues. In DNA, the CDR3 is TGCGCCAGCAGCGATCAGGTGAACACTGAAGCTTTCTTT. This translates into CASSDQVNTEAFF.

This clonotype was observed a handful of times. The chain recombines TRBV7-2 with TRBJ2-1; D uncertain. The V gene's germline CDR1 is SGHTA and CDR2 FQGNSA. The CDR3 runs 15 residues. Trimming removed 2 bases at V and 6 bases at J, with 14 bases between. CDR3 nucleotides: TGTGCCAGCAGCTTAATGGCCCCCTCTCTCAATGAGCAGTTCTTC. Protein product: CASSLMAPSLNEQFF.

This clonotype was seen at least ten times. The chain links TRBV20-1 to TRBJ2-1; 15 nucleotides agree with TRBD2. Germline V CDR1 and CDR2: DFQATT, SNEGSKA (reference sequence). This CDR3 has 17 residues. With 3 bases clipped from V and 9 bases from J, the junction kept 12 bases outside the gene matches. The CDR3 DNA follows: TGCAGTGCTAGCCCCCAGCAGGGACTAGCGGGAGGAGCTGAGCAGTTCTTC. It translates to CSASPQQGLAGGAEQFF.

The gene calls are TRBV30 and TRBJ2-7, with a possible D match to TRBD2 (6 bases). Germline values: CDR1 GTSNPN, CDR2 SVGIG (reference sequence). Trimming took off 3 bases at V and 5 bases at J, with 14 bases between the two ends. The CDR3 covers 13 residues. The DNA for the CDR3 is TGTGCCTGGAGCCGGGACTTTCAGGACGAGCAGTACTTC. Protein: CAWSRDFQDEQYF.

The chain links TRBV7-9 to TRBJ1-1; D gene unclear. Trimming left V 2 bases short and J 3 bases short, with 13 bases between. This CDR3 contains 15 residues. The germline V gene encodes CDR1 SEHNR and CDR2 FQNEAQ (reference sequence). The CDR3 reads CASSLYAPGDTEAFF. CDR3 in DNA: TGTGCCAGCAGCTTATATGCTCCTGGGGACACTGAAGCTTTCTTT.

This clonotype is a singleton in its sample. This rearrangement joins TRBV20-1 to TRBJ2-2, with D perhaps matching TRBD2 (5 bases). The CDR3 is 16 amino acids. Trimming took off 0 bases at V and 1 base at J, with 12 bases between the two ends. CDR1 DFQATT and CDR2 SNEGSKA come from the germline V gene (reference sequence). The CDR3 DNA is TGCAGTGCTAGAGATCTGGCGGGTGAGAACACCGGGGAGCTGTTTTTT. Translated: CSARDLAGENTGELFF.

The chain joins TRBV27 to TRBJ2-1; 7 positions agree with TRBD2. CDR3 length equals 16 residues. V trimming: 2 bases; J trimming: 9 bases; junction bases outside the gene matches: 13. Looked up from germline, CDR1 is MNHEY and CDR2 is SMNVEV (reference sequence). The CDR3 DNA follows: TGTGCCAGCAGTTTAGGGAGGGCCGGGACTCGGACTGAGCAGTTCTTC. Translating it yields CASSLGRAGTRTEQFF.

This clonotype was picked up a small number of times. The rearrangement joins TRBV7-9 to TRBJ2-1; D possibly corresponds to TRBD2 (5 bases). Trimming took 2 bases from V and 1 from J, leaving 18 bases between them. This CDR3 is built from 18 residues. The germline gives CDR1 SEHNR, CDR2 FQNEAQ (reference sequence). The CDR3 protein is CASSLFGGLGPSYNEQFF. The CDR3 nucleotides are TGTGCCAGCAGCTTATTCGGCGGGTTGGGCCCTTCCTACAATGAGCAGTTCTTC.

This clonotype has a single count. The V and J genes are TRBV11-2 and TRBJ2-1; unclear D gene. The germline CDR1 and CDR2 sequences are SGHAT and FQNNGV. V was trimmed by 5 bases and J by 6 bases, leaving 20 bases between them. The CDR3 length is 16 residues. The CDR3 DNA is TGTGCCAGCAGCCGAAGGCACCCCCCCCGGACCAATGAGCAGTTCTTC. This translates into CASSRRHPPRTNEQFF.

This chain connects TRBV9 to TRBJ1-6; D is unresolved. Germline V gene data show CDR1 as SGDLS and CDR2 as YYNGEE. The CDR3 is 14 residues long. V shed 2 bases and J shed 7 bases, with 10 bases lying between them. The CDR3 here is CASSVTGGNSPLHF. In nucleotides, the CDR3 is TGTGCCAGCAGCGTCACCGGCGGGAATTCACCCCTCCACTTT.

The V and J genes are TRBV2 and TRBJ1-6; D not certain. Trimming left V 2 bases short and J 4 bases short, with 6 bases between. The CDR3 loop spans 14 amino acids. Germline lookup yields CDR1 SNHLY and CDR2 FYNNEI. For the CDR3, the DNA is TGTGCCAGCAGTGAACAACAGTATAATTCACCCCTCCACTTT. Translation gives CASSEQQYNSPLHF.

This clonotype was seen at least ten times. The chain has TRBV5-1 and TRBJ2-1; D gene ambiguous. The CDR3 is 12 residues long. Germline-derived CDR1 and CDR2 are SGHRS and YFSETQ. Trimming stripped 0 bases from V and 7 bases from J, with 5 bases between. The CDR3 DNA reads as TGCGCCAGCAGCTTGGGTGAGAATGAGCAGTTCTTC. It encodes CASSLGENEQFF.

This clonotype was seen a handful of times. The chain links TRBV5-1 to TRBJ2-7, with a weak D call TRBD2 (6 bases). Germline V gene data show CDR1 as SGHRS and CDR2 as YFSETQ. The CDR3 is 13 amino acids. V was cut by 4 bases and J by 5 bases, with 13 bases left in between. The CDR3 coding sequence is TGCGCCAGCAGCCTACGCCCGGGGGACGAGCAGTACTTC. Residues: CASSLRPGDEQYF.

This clonotype was counted only a few times. V gene TRBV28 combines with J gene TRBJ1-1; D may be TRBD1 (5 bases). The CDR3 consists of 14 residues. From germline, CDR1 is MDHEN and CDR2 SYDVKM. With 6 bases removed from V and 1 base from J, the gap between germline ends came to 12 bases. The CDR3 DNA follows: TGTGCCAGCAGCTGGACATCTCGGAACACTGAAGCTTTCTTT. This encodes CASSWTSRNTEAFF. Complete variable domain (other parts from reference TRBV28 and TRBJ1-1): DVKVTQSSRYLVKRTGEKVFLECVQDMDHENMFWYRQDPGLGLRLIYFSYDVKMKEKGDIPEGYSVSREKKERFSLILESASTNQTSMYLCASSWTSRNTEAFFGQGTRLTVV.

The V and J genes are TRBV19 and TRBJ1-5; D is undetermined. V was shortened by 9 bases and J by 9 bases, with 12 bases between the two germline ends. The CDR3 is 11 amino acids. The germline V gene has CDR1 LNHDA and CDR2 SQIVND (reference sequence). The CDR3 protein is CARQQFRPQHF. CDR3 sequence (DNA): TGTGCCAGACAACAATTTCGGCCCCAGCATTTT.

The chain uses TRBV7-9 and TRBJ2-3; 9 nucleotides align to TRBD1. The CDR3 extends over 17 amino acids. Germline V lookup: CDR1 SEHNR, CDR2 FQNEAQ (reference sequence). Unmatched junction bases numbered 12, after V lost 3 bases and J lost 5 bases. The CDR3 bases are TGTGCCAGCAGCTTCGGACAGGGGCGTATGGTGGTAGATACGCAGTATTTT. Translating gives CASSFGQGRMVVDTQYF.

This clonotype was observed a few times. The rearrangement joins TRBV11-1 to TRBJ2-1, with TRBD2 matching over 9 bases. CDR1 and CDR2 (germline): SGHAT, FQDESV (reference sequence). Losses at the gene ends were 4 bases for V and 0 bases for J; bases not matched to a gene: 7. CDR3 size: 17 residues. As DNA, the CDR3 is TGTGCCAGCAGCTCGCTCTTTAGCGGGAGCTCCTACAATGAGCAGTTCTTC. It codes for CASSSLFSGSSYNEQFF.

This clonotype was recorded many times. The chain recombines TRBV28 with TRBJ2-3, with 14 bases matching TRBD2. The CDR3 totals 13 residues. V was clipped by 10 bases and J by 8 bases; unmatched bases: 5. In germline, CDR1 is MDHEN, CDR2 SYDVKM. CDR3 region: CATATSGGGTQYF. CDR3 nucleotides: TGTGCCACCGCGACTAGCGGGGGGGGTACGCAGTATTTT.

In its sample, this clonotype was seen a few times. The V and J genes are TRBV20-1 and TRBJ2-4, with D perhaps TRBD1 or TRBD2 (6 bases each). Between the trimmed V and J ends, which lost 5 bases and 7 bases, there was a span of 18 bases. CDR3 length equals 14 residues. CDR1 is DFQATT and CDR2 is SNEGSKA in the germline V gene (reference sequence). The CDR3, as DNA: TGCAGTGCTCCCGGGACAAGGGGGGTTAACATTCAGTACTTC. The encoded protein is CSAPGTRGVNIQYF.

This clonotype was counted at least ten times. The CDR3 sequence is CASSPGILNTEAFF. CDR3 sequence (DNA): TGCGCCAGCAGCCCTGGGATCCTGAACACTGAAGCTTTCTTT. The rearrangement uses TRBV5-1 and TRBJ1-1; unclear D gene. Germline V CDR1 and CDR2: SGHRS, YFSETQ. The ends were cut back, 4 bases at V and 0 bases at J, with 10 bases in the middle. The CDR3 totals 14 residues.

The chain joins TRBV5-1 to TRBJ2-1; TRBD2 aligns across 8 bases. Germline trimming cut 4 bases from V and 8 bases from J; bases unmatched to any gene: 8. Looked up from germline, CDR1 is SGHRS and CDR2 is YFSETQ. The CDR3 runs 14 residues. The chain's CDR3 is CASSRAGVGDEQFF. The CDR3 coding sequence is TGCGCCAGCAGCCGAGCGGGAGTAGGCGATGAGCAGTTCTTC.

This clonotype was detected only a few times. The V and J genes are TRBV30 and TRBJ2-3; 8 nucleotides agree with TRBD2. The CDR3 runs 17 residues. Per the germline V gene, CDR1 is GTSNPN and CDR2 is SVGIG (reference sequence). V dropped 1 base and J dropped 4; count of bases not matched to a gene: 13. CDR3 loop: CAWSAPARLALPDTQYF. The CDR3 coding sequence is TGTGCCTGGAGTGCCCCCGCAAGACTAGCGCTTCCAGATACGCAGTATTTT.

The chain links TRBV20-1 to TRBJ2-1, with 7 bases aligning to TRBD1. V lost 2 bases to trimming and J lost 7 bases; unmatched junction nucleotides: 11. The CDR3 is 15 amino acids. The germline gives CDR1 DFQATT, CDR2 SNEGSKA (reference sequence). The CDR3, as DNA: TGCAGTGCTAGATACCCAGGGGGAGTAGAGAATGAGCAGTTCTTC. Its protein is CSARYPGGVENEQFF.

This clonotype has only a few counts. This chain links TRBV30 with TRBJ1-6; weak D call: TRBD1 (5 bases). CDR3 size: 15 residues. Looked up from germline, CDR1 is GTSNPN and CDR2 is SVGIG (reference sequence). V was cut by 0 bases and J by 5 bases, with 11 bases left in between. The CDR3 loop reads CAWSVQWGDNSPLHF. CDR3 coding DNA: TGTGCCTGGAGTGTACAGTGGGGGGATAATTCACCCCTCCACTTT.